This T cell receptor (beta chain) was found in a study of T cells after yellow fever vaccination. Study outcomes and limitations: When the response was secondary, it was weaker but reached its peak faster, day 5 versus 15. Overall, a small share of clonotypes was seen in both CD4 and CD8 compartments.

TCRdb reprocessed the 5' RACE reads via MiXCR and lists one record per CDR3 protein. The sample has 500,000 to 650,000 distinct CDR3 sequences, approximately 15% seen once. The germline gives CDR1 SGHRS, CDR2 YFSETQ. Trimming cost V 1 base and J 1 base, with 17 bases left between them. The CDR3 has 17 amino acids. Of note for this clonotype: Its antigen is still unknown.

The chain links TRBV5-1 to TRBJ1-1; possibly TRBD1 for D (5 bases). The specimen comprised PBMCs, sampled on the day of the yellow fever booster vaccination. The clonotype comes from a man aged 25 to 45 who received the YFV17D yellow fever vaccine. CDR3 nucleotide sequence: TGCGCCAGCAGCTTGTTCCCCCGTGGGGGTACGAACACTGAAGCTTTCTTT. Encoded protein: CASSLFPRGGTNTEAFF.